The text below deals with one TCR beta chain. What it binds is unknown. The sample originates from a study of PD-1 blockade in classical Hodgkin lymphoma. General study findings and limits: Baseline TCR diversity was reportedly lower in newly diagnosed patients than healthy donors.

All patients experienced relapse after autologous stem cell transplantation, and brentuximab vedotin exposure was variable. Relapsed/refractory classical Hodgkin lymphoma patients had complete, partial or progressive responses. This table comes from immunoSEQ multiplex PCR, and its TCRdb copy is limited to in-frame clones, with some not included. Counted here are around 36,000 clones, 87% occurring once; the ten biggest clones make up approximately 10%. Germline loops: CDR1 SGDLS, CDR2 YYNGEE. V lost 2 bases, J lost 5 bases, and 7 bases stayed unmatched. This CDR3 is built from 15 residues. The chain recombines TRBV9 with TRBJ2-1; the match to TRBD2 covers 7 bases. Here the sequenced sample was peripheral blood mononuclear cells (PBMCs), taken at baseline. This sequence was found in a human donor with classical Hodgkin lymphoma. CDR3 region: CASSVRLAPHNEQFF. CDR3 coding DNA: TGTGCCAGCAGCGTCAGACTAGCCCCCCACAATGAGCAGTTCTTC.